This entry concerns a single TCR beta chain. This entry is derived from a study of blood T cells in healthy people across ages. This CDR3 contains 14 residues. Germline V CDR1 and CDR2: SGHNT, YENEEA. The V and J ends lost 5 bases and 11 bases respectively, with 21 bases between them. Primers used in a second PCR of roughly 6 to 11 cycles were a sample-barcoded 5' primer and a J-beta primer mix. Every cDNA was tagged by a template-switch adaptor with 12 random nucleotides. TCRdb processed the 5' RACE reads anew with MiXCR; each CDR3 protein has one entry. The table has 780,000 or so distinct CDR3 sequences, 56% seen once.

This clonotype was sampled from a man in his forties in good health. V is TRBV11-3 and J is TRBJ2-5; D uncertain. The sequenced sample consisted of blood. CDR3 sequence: CASSLGPSYNEQYF. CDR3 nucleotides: TGTGCCAGCAGCCTCGGGCCCTCCTACAATGAGCAGTACTTC.